These 32 T cell receptor beta chains were sequenced from one sample in a study of cytomegalovirus exposure and HLA in healthy donors. Some clones are missing from TCRdb's copy, which holds only in-frame ones; the method was immunoSEQ multiplex PCR. Here the sample spans about 200,000 clones, around 87% being singletons. The sequenced sample was PBMCs. Receptors originate from a woman between 18 and 30 years old in good health and CMV-seropositive.

The V and J genes are TRBV19 and TRBJ2-7; 7 bases fit TRBD1. The CDR3 has 15 residues. With 5 bases clipped from V and 3 bases from J, the junction kept 10 bases outside the gene matches. Germline-derived CDR1 and CDR2 are LNHDA and SQIVND (reference sequence). This chain's CDR3 is CASSVPGQSNYEQYF. CDR3 sequence (DNA): TGTGCCAGTAGTGTACCGGGACAGTCAAACTACGAGCAGTACTTC.

Written as DNA, the CDR3 is TGTGCCAGCAGAGACCGACTAGCGGGAGATACGACGCAGTATTTT. Translation: CASRDRLAGDTTQYF. This chain links TRBV2 with TRBJ2-3; 12 bases match TRBD2. The CDR3 runs 15 residues. The V and J ends lost 6 bases and 9 bases, in that order; junction bases with no gene match: 10. Germline CDR1 SNHLY, CDR2 FYNNEI.

In its sample, this clone was seen a few times. The rearrangement joins TRBV6-6 to TRBJ1-2; 7 bases map to TRBD1. J lost 4 bases, V lost 6 bases, and 2 bases had no gene match. The CDR3 is 12 amino acids. Germline CDR1 and CDR2: MNHNY and SVGAGI (reference sequence). CDR3 region: CASSDRAYGYTF. In nucleotides, the CDR3 is TGTGCCAGCAGCGACAGGGCCTATGGCTACACCTTC.

V usage is TRBV6-5 and J usage is TRBJ1-1, with a weak D call TRBD1 (6 bases). CDR1 MNHEY and CDR2 SVGAGI come from the germline V gene. The length of the CDR3 is 13 residues. The germline V and J ends were trimmed by 2 bases and 7 bases, with 11 bases remaining between them. CDR3 nucleotide sequence: TGTGCCAGCAGTTACCAAAGGGGGGGTGAAGCTTTCTTT. Protein product: CASSYQRGGEAFF.

This chain joins TRBV14 and TRBJ1-2; possible D gene TRBD1, 5 bases. V lost 0 bases and J 8 bases, leaving 16 bases between the germline ends. In germline, CDR1 is SGHDN, CDR2 FVKESK. This CDR3 is 15 amino acids long. CDR3 bases: TGTGCCAGCAGCCAAGATTGGCAGGGATTAGGGGGCTACACCTTC. Encoded protein: CASSQDWQGLGGYTF.

This clone was seen a single time. The chain recombines TRBV5-6 with TRBJ1-2; D unclear. Trimming left V 4 bases short and J 2 bases short, with 15 bases between. Per the germline V gene, CDR1 is SGHDT and CDR2 is YYEEEE. CDR3 length: 15 amino acids. Written as DNA, the CDR3 is TGTGCCAGCAGCACCCTATCGACGAGGAACTATGGCTACACCTTC. Amino acid sequence: CASSTLSTRNYGYTF.

The chain is built from TRBV10-3 and TRBJ2-7; 8 nucleotides line up with TRBD2. Looked up from germline, CDR1 is ENHRY and CDR2 is SYGVKD. V trimming: 0 bases; J trimming: 5 bases; junction bases outside the gene matches: 3. The CDR3 is made up of 14 amino acids. CDR3 sequence: CAISESVAGNEQYF. DNA of the CDR3: TGTGCCATCAGTGAGTCGGTAGCGGGGAACGAGCAGTACTTC.

This chain uses TRBV5-4 with TRBJ2-1; 9 nucleotides match TRBD1. Germline CDR1 and CDR2: SGHNT and YYREEE (reference sequence). J gave up 6 bases and V 4 bases, and 11 bases lay outside the gene matches. There are 16 residues in the CDR3. The CDR3 sequence is CASSNTGQGEVNEQFF. DNA for the CDR3: TGTGCCAGCAGCAACACGGGACAGGGTGAAGTCAATGAGCAGTTCTTC. The whole variable domain, remainder taken from reference TRBV5-4 and TRBJ2-1, is ETGVTQSPTHLIKTRGQQVTLRCSSQSGHNTVSWYQQALGQGPQFIFQYYREEENGRGNFPPRFSGLQFPNYSSELNVNALELDDSALYLCASSNTGQGEVNEQFFGPGTRLTVL.

CDR3 coding DNA: TGCGCCAGCAGCCCGGGAGACCCACTGAACACTGAAGCTTTCTTT. Amino acids: CASSPGDPLNTEAFF. This chain links TRBV5-1 with TRBJ1-1, with D hard to call. Trimming shortened V by 4 bases and J by 0 bases, and 13 bases separated the two germline ends. Germline assignment: CDR1 SGHRS and CDR2 YFSETQ. CDR3 size: 15 residues.

This clone was detected once. The chain has TRBV5-1 and TRBJ1-2; TRBD1 is a possible D gene (5 bases). This CDR3 is 15 amino acids long. V was shortened by 4 bases and J by 1 base, with 14 bases between the two germline ends. Looked up from germline, CDR1 is SGHRS and CDR2 is YFSETQ. In nucleotides, the CDR3 is TGCGCCAGCAGCCTTGGAGGGGCTGGTAACTATGGCTACACCTTC. Amino acids: CASSLGGAGNYGYTF.

The V gene is TRBV4-1, the J gene TRBJ2-7; 8 bases map to TRBD1. V was pared by 1 base and J by 3 bases, with 11 bases of the junction left unmatched. Looked up from germline, CDR1 is MGHRA and CDR2 is YSYEKL. The CDR3 has 17 amino acids. This CDR3 reads CASSQVVRGRGLYEQYF. CDR3 in DNA: TGCGCCAGCAGCCAAGTGGTAAGAGGCAGGGGGCTCTACGAGCAGTACTTC.

This clone appeared a single time. The chain carries TRBV30 and TRBJ1-1; D remains ambiguous. The CDR3 sequence is 12 residues long. The V gene's germline CDR1 is GTSNPN and CDR2 SVGIG (reference sequence). Trimming took 5 bases from V and 4 from J, leaving 11 bases between them. The CDR3 is CAWVDTSTEAFF. The CDR3 DNA sequence: TGTGCCTGGGTCGACACAAGCACTGAAGCTTTCTTT.

The chain couples TRBV18 to TRBJ2-3, with D maybe TRBD2 (5 bases). V lost 5 bases and J lost 2, with 8 bases in between. CDR3 length equals 13 residues. Germline V gene data show CDR1 as KGHSH and CDR2 as LQKENI. DNA of the CDR3: TGTGCCAGCTCAAGTCTAGCCACAGATACGCAGTATTTT. Protein product: CASSSLATDTQYF.

In its sample, this clone was seen a few times. CDR3 sequence (DNA): TGTGCCAGCAGCCGGGGACAGGGGGCCGGGGGCTACACCTTC. Its protein is CASSRGQGAGGYTF. The chain couples TRBV7-6 to TRBJ1-2, with TRBD1 matching over 12 bases. CDR1 and CDR2 from the germline V gene are SGHVS and FNYEAQ. The CDR3 has 14 amino acids. Trimming removed 5 bases from V and 8 bases from J; junction bases left unmatched: 6.

The chain couples TRBV11-2 to TRBJ1-3; 7 positions match TRBD1. The CDR3 contains 15 residues. Germline CDR1 and CDR2: SGHAT and FQNNGV. Trimming removed 4 bases from V and 2 bases from J; junction bases left unmatched: 5. DNA for the CDR3: TGTGCCAGCAGCTCGAGACAGGGCCCTGGAAACACCATATATTTT. Encoded protein: CASSSRQGPGNTIYF.

The V and J genes are TRBV30 and TRBJ1-1; D may be TRBD1 (5 bases). Germline values: CDR1 GTSNPN, CDR2 SVGIG (reference sequence). Trimming left V 0 bases short and J 0 bases short, with 8 bases between. The CDR3 has 14 amino acids. CDR3 residues: CAWSVDSMNTEAFF. DNA for the CDR3: TGTGCCTGGAGTGTCGACAGCATGAACACTGAAGCTTTCTTT.

This rearrangement joins TRBV18 to TRBJ1-1; 7 bases agree with TRBD1. V gave up 4 bases and J gave up 3 bases; unmatched junction bases: 5. The CDR3 totals 14 residues. From germline, CDR1 is KGHSH and CDR2 LQKENI. The CDR3 DNA reads as TGTGCCAGCTCACTCGGACAGGATTACACTGAAGCTTTCTTT. Protein product: CASSLGQDYTEAFF.

J is TRBJ1-1 and V is TRBV27; D is unresolved. The germline gives CDR1 MNHEY, CDR2 SMNVEV (reference sequence). The CDR3 loop spans 13 amino acids. Trimming shortened V by 2 bases and J by 8 bases, and 12 bases separated the two germline ends. In DNA, the CDR3 is TGTGCCAGCAGTTTAACAGCCACCCTCGAAGCTTTCTTT. Translating it yields CASSLTATLEAFF.

CDR3 amino acids: CASSESAGGYTF. The CDR3 DNA reads TGTGCCAGCAGTGAATCCGCAGGTGGCTACACCTTC. The V call is TRBV25-1, the J call TRBJ1-2; D is undetermined. The germline CDR1 and CDR2 sequences are MGHDK and SYGVNS. The ends were cut back, 1 base at V and 7 bases at J, with 7 bases in the middle. This CDR3 is built from 12 residues.

The V gene is TRBV5-6, the J gene TRBJ2-7; 9 bases fit TRBD1. The ends lost 4 bases at V and 5 bases at J; junction bases unmatched: 4. There are 13 residues in the CDR3. Germline-derived CDR1 and CDR2 are SGHDT and YYEEEE. The CDR3, as DNA: TGTGCCAGCAGCCCCACAGGGGGCGACGAGCAGTACTTC. Encoded protein: CASSPTGGDEQYF. Full variable domain (rest looked up from reference TRBV5-6 and TRBJ2-7): DAGVTQSPTHLIKTRGQQVTLRCSPKSGHDTVSWYQQALGQGPQFIFQYYEEEERQRGNFPDRFSGHQFPNYSSELNVNALLLGDSALYLCASSPTGGDEQYFGPGTRLTVT.

The V gene is TRBV28, the J gene TRBJ1-4; the D is unclear. CDR1 MDHEN and CDR2 SYDVKM come from the germline V gene. This CDR3 has 14 amino acids. The ends were cut back, 9 bases at V and 8 bases at J, with 19 bases in the middle. CDR3: CASTRAGSGEKLFF. DNA of the CDR3: TGTGCCAGTACCCGGGCGGGGTCTGGGGAAAAACTGTTTTTT. Complete variable domain (other parts from reference TRBV28 and TRBJ1-4): DVKVTQSSRYLVKRTGEKVFLECVQDMDHENMFWYRQDPGLGLRLIYFSYDVKMKEKGDIPEGYSVSREKKERFSLILESASTNQTSMYLCASTRAGSGEKLFFGSGTQLSVL.

The chain employs TRBV6-1 and TRBJ1-2, with 8 bases fitting TRBD1. The germline V gene encodes CDR1 MNHNS and CDR2 SASEGT. The V and J ends lost 0 bases and 8 bases, in that order; junction bases with no gene match: 11. This CDR3 is 16 amino acids long. The CDR3 region is CASSEAVQGAGEGYTF. The CDR3 region has the DNA TGTGCCAGCAGTGAAGCGGTTCAGGGGGCCGGGGAAGGCTACACCTTC.

This clone has a single count. The gene calls are TRBV9 and TRBJ2-1; TRBD2 matches 7 bases. Germline V gives CDR1 SGDLS, CDR2 YYNGEE. The CDR3 totals 15 residues. The V and J ends lost 1 base and 5 bases, in that order; junction bases with no gene match: 6. The CDR3 region has the DNA TGTGCCAGCAGCGTATTGGCTAGCGGAAACAATGAGCAGTTCTTC. This sequence encodes CASSVLASGNNEQFF.

V usage is TRBV30 and J usage is TRBJ2-2; D ambiguous. Trimming shortened V by 3 bases and J by 1 base, and 9 bases separated the two germline ends. Germline CDR1 reads GTSNPN; CDR2 reads SVGIG (reference sequence). The CDR3 spans 14 residues. CDR3 sequence reads: CAWSPRLNTGELFF. The CDR3 DNA is TGTGCCTGGAGCCCTCGGTTGAACACCGGGGAGCTGTTTTTT.

The rearrangement uses TRBV7-2 and TRBJ2-7; TRBD1 matches 8 bases. The CDR3 has 15 amino acids. Per germline, CDR1 SGHTA and CDR2 FQGNSA. The trim removed 5 bases at V and 0 bases at J, leaving 6 bases unmatched. The CDR3 region is CASSLRDRSSYEQYF. CDR3 nucleotides: TGTGCCAGCAGCCTACGGGACAGGAGCTCCTACGAGCAGTACTTC.

The rearrangement uses TRBV15 and TRBJ2-2; no firm D call. Germline V lookup: CDR1 LNHNV, CDR2 YYDKDF (reference sequence). V lost 0 bases, J lost 5 bases, and 7 bases lay in between. The CDR3 loop spans 14 amino acids. The CDR3 loop is CATSREVETGELFF. Here the CDR3 DNA reads TGTGCCACCAGCAGAGAAGTTGAGACCGGGGAGCTGTTTTTT.

The gene calls are TRBV19 and TRBJ2-3; a possible D gene is TRBD2 (6 bases). Trimming stripped 2 bases from V and 5 bases from J, with 14 bases between. This CDR3 is 15 amino acids long. Germline loops: CDR1 LNHDA, CDR2 SQIVND (reference sequence). The CDR3 is CASSISASELDTQYF. The CDR3 region has the DNA TGTGCCAGTAGTATATCGGCTAGCGAGTTAGATACGCAGTATTTT.

This clone has just a few counts. The chain joins TRBV30 to TRBJ2-7, with 9 bases aligning to TRBD1. CDR1 is GTSNPN, CDR2 SVGIG, per germline (reference sequence). The CDR3 length is 14 residues. The trim removed 0 bases at V and 2 bases at J, leaving 2 bases unmatched. CDR3 coding DNA: TGTGCCTGGAGTGTAGACAGGGGGACCTACGAGCAGTACTTC. Translated: CAWSVDRGTYEQYF.

V and J are TRBV5-1 and TRBJ2-7; 10 nucleotides match TRBD2. Germline assignment: CDR1 SGHRS and CDR2 YFSETQ. This CDR3 has 17 amino acids. Germline trimming cut 1 base from V and 1 base from J; bases unmatched to any gene: 8. The CDR3 sequence: CASSLFSSGSISYEQYF. In DNA form, the CDR3 reads TGCGCCAGCAGCTTGTTTTCTAGCGGGAGTATATCCTACGAGCAGTACTTC.

This clone appeared a few times. V is TRBV5-1 and J is TRBJ1-2, with TRBD1 matching over 7 bases. V gave up 5 bases and J gave up 7 bases; unmatched junction bases: 14. In germline, CDR1 is SGHRS, CDR2 YFSETQ. The CDR3 extends over 15 amino acids. CDR3 protein: CASRPTGRLVGGYTF. DNA of the CDR3: TGCGCCAGCAGGCCGACAGGGCGCCTCGTTGGTGGCTACACCTTC.

The chain couples TRBV29-1 to TRBJ1-5; D unclear. V lost 3 bases to trimming and J lost 11 bases, with 11 bases between them. From germline, CDR1 is SQVTM and CDR2 ANQGSEA. This CDR3 is 11 amino acids long. The CDR3, as DNA: TGCAGCGTTGATTCCGGGAGAGCCCAGCATTTT. Translation: CSVDSGRAQHF.

The V gene is TRBV19, the J gene TRBJ2-1; D perhaps matches TRBD2 (5 bases). This CDR3 has 17 amino acids. V shed 4 bases and J shed 1 base, with 17 bases lying between them. CDR1 and CDR2 (germline): LNHDA, SQIVND (reference sequence). CDR3 loop: CASSRDGVSSSYNEQFF. DNA for the CDR3: TGTGCCAGTAGTAGAGACGGGGTATCGAGTTCCTACAATGAGCAGTTCTTC. Full variable domain (outside the CDR3, taken from reference TRBV19 and TRBJ2-1): DGGITQSPKYLFRKEGQNVTLSCEQNLNHDAMYWYRQDPGQGLRLIYYSQIVNDFQKGDIAEGYSVSREKKESFPLTVTSAQKNPTAFYLCASSRDGVSSSYNEQFFGPGTRLTVL.